Listed below are T cell receptor beta chains from one sample, sequenced in a study of blood T cell repertoires in COVID-19. Libraries were prepared by immunoSEQ multiplex PCR; TCRdb keeps only in-frame clonotypes and omits some of them. The sample gives about 200,000 clones, 65% to 90% of which show up once; around 2.5% is in the top ten. Sequences were obtained from peripheral blood. Receptors were obtained from an older woman with COVID-19, enrolled during active disease. Each CDR3 is given with its conserved first and last residue. Fields, in order: J gene, V gene, clone size, D gene, CDR3 protein, CDR3 DNA. D genes are given only for firm matches. Clone size is given for some rows only: seen once, a few or many times, or a class if the clone is expanded.

j_call: TRBJ2-7; v_call: TRBV23-1; clone_size: -; d_call: TRBD1; cdr3_aa: CVKRGTDSYEQYF; cdr3_nt: TGCGTTAAGAGGGGGACAGACTCCTACGAGCAGTACTTC
j_call: TRBJ1-2; v_call: TRBV6-5; clone_size: -; d_call: TRBD1; cdr3_aa: CASSYRTGGGNGYTF; cdr3_nt: TGTGCCAGCAGTTACAGAACAGGGGGCGGGAATGGCTACACCTTC
j_call: TRBJ1-1; v_call: TRBV28; clone_size: few; d_call: TRBD1; cdr3_aa: CASRHRTGVGNTEAFF; cdr3_nt: TGTGCCAGCAGGCACAGGACAGGGGTGGGTAACACTGAAGCTTTCTTT
j_call: TRBJ2-1; v_call: TRBV5-8; clone_size: -; d_call: TRBD2; cdr3_aa: CASSLHRTSPREQFF; cdr3_nt: TGTGCCAGCAGCCTCCACAGGACTAGTCCTCGTGAGCAGTTCTTC
j_call: TRBJ1-4; v_call: TRBV19; clone_size: -; d_call: TRBD1; cdr3_aa: CASSTTGGPEKLFF; cdr3_nt: TGTGCCAGTAGTACTACAGGGGGTCCTGAAAAACTGTTTTTT
j_call: TRBJ2-7; v_call: TRBV12-3/TRBV12-4; clone_size: -; d_call: TRBD2; cdr3_aa: CASAPGGANEQYF; cdr3_nt: TGTGCCAGCGCCCCCGGGGGGGCCAACGAGCAGTACTTC
j_call: TRBJ1-1; v_call: TRBV7-2; clone_size: -; d_call: TRBD1; cdr3_aa: CASSLKQGWNTEAFF; cdr3_nt: TGTGCCAGCAGCTTAAAACAGGGGTGGAACACTGAAGCTTTCTTT
j_call: TRBJ2-1; v_call: TRBV24-1; clone_size: -; d_call: TRBD1; cdr3_aa: CATSDQTGEVGNEQFF; cdr3_nt: TGTGCCACCAGTGATCAGACAGGGGAGGTAGGCAATGAGCAGTTCTTC
j_call: TRBJ1-2; v_call: TRBV6-5; clone_size: -; d_call: -; cdr3_aa: CASSYGEDGYTF; cdr3_nt: TGTGCCAGCAGTTACGGGGAGGATGGCTACACCTTC
j_call: TRBJ1-5; v_call: TRBV7-9; clone_size: -; d_call: TRBD1; cdr3_aa: CASSSTGFQPQHF; cdr3_nt: TGTGCCAGCAGCTCGACAGGGTTTCAGCCCCAGCATTTT
j_call: TRBJ2-2; v_call: TRBV18; clone_size: -; d_call: -; cdr3_aa: CASSPTQGNTGELFF; cdr3_nt: TGTGCCAGCTCACCAACACAGGGGAACACCGGGGAGCTGTTTTTT
j_call: TRBJ1-2; v_call: TRBV4-3; clone_size: -; d_call: TRBD1; cdr3_aa: CASSQDSGGVFGYTF; cdr3_nt: TGCGCCAGCAGCCAAGACTCAGGGGGTGTATTTGGCTACACCTTC
j_call: TRBJ1-2; v_call: TRBV20-1; clone_size: -; d_call: TRBD1; cdr3_aa: CSAAVDRVSTF; cdr3_nt: TGCAGTGCCGCCGTCGACAGGGTGTCCACCTTC
j_call: TRBJ1-1; v_call: TRBV19; clone_size: -; d_call: TRBD1; cdr3_aa: CASRGQAYTEAFF; cdr3_nt: TGTGCCAGCAGGGGACAGGCCTACACTGAAGCTTTCTTT
j_call: TRBJ2-7; v_call: TRBV5-1; clone_size: once; d_call: TRBD2; cdr3_aa: CASSVGLAGGWYEQYF; cdr3_nt: TGCGCCAGCAGCGTGGGACTAGCGGGGGGGTGGTACGAGCAGTACTTC
j_call: TRBJ2-5; v_call: TRBV19; clone_size: -; d_call: -; cdr3_aa: CASRGAGLKETQYF; cdr3_nt: TGTGCCAGCAGAGGCGCCGGCCTCAAAGAGACCCAGTACTTC
j_call: TRBJ1-2; v_call: TRBV7-9; clone_size: -; d_call: -; cdr3_aa: CASSLASNRNYGYTF; cdr3_nt: TGTGCCAGCAGCTTAGCGTCCAACAGAAACTATGGCTACACCTTC
j_call: TRBJ1-5; v_call: TRBV7-2; clone_size: -; d_call: -; cdr3_aa: CASSLTINSNQPQHF; cdr3_nt: TGTGCCAGCAGCTTAACAATAAATAGCAATCAGCCCCAGCATTTT
j_call: TRBJ2-2; v_call: TRBV18; clone_size: -; d_call: TRBD2; cdr3_aa: CASSLTSAGELFF; cdr3_nt: TGTGCCAGCTCACTCACTAGCGCCGGGGAGCTGTTTTTT
j_call: TRBJ1-1; v_call: TRBV12-3/TRBV12-4; clone_size: -; d_call: -; cdr3_aa: CASRDRIFTEAFF; cdr3_nt: TGTGCCAGCAGGGACAGAATTTTCACTGAAGCTTTCTTT
j_call: TRBJ1-4; v_call: TRBV3-1/TRBV3-2; clone_size: -; d_call: -; cdr3_aa: CASSQDGGATNEKLFF; cdr3_nt: TGTGCCAGCAGCCAAGATGGAGGAGCAACTAATGAAAAACTGTTTTTT
j_call: TRBJ1-5; v_call: TRBV3-1/TRBV3-2; clone_size: -; d_call: -; cdr3_aa: CASSQDRGSNQPQHF; cdr3_nt: TGTGCCAGCAGCCAAGATAGAGGCAGCAATCAGCCCCAGCATTTT
j_call: TRBJ1-1; v_call: TRBV10-3; clone_size: -; d_call: -; cdr3_aa: CAISENWGDATEAFF; cdr3_nt: TGTGCCATCAGTGAGAATTGGGGGGATGCCACTGAAGCTTTCTTT
j_call: TRBJ1-3; v_call: TRBV6-6; clone_size: once; d_call: -; cdr3_aa: CASSLDTGNTIYF; cdr3_nt: TGTGCCAGCAGCCTAGATACTGGAAACACCATATATTTT
j_call: TRBJ1-1; v_call: TRBV5-6; clone_size: -; d_call: -; cdr3_aa: CASSLSGSPNTEAFF; cdr3_nt: TGTGCCAGCAGCTTGTCCGGTTCCCCGAACACTGAAGCTTTCTTT
j_call: TRBJ2-5; v_call: TRBV5-1; clone_size: -; d_call: -; cdr3_aa: CASSPPPGAQETQYF; cdr3_nt: TGCGCCAGCAGCCCCCCCCCGGGAGCGCAAGAGACCCAGTACTTC
j_call: TRBJ2-1; v_call: TRBV19; clone_size: -; d_call: TRBD1; cdr3_aa: CASSRTGSYNEQFF; cdr3_nt: TGTGCCAGTAGTCGGACAGGTTCCTACAATGAGCAGTTCTTC
j_call: TRBJ2-5; v_call: TRBV2; clone_size: -; d_call: -; cdr3_aa: CASSEWRGETQYF; cdr3_nt: TGTGCCAGCAGTGAGTGGCGGGGAGAGACCCAGTACTTC
j_call: TRBJ2-3; v_call: TRBV2; clone_size: few; d_call: TRBD1; cdr3_aa: CATGTAFTDTQYF; cdr3_nt: TGTGCCACGGGGACAGCTTTCACAGATACGCAGTATTTT
j_call: TRBJ2-5; v_call: TRBV7-8; clone_size: -; d_call: TRBD1; cdr3_aa: CASSNHRGQQETQYF; cdr3_nt: TGTGCCAGCAGCAATCACAGGGGGCAACAAGAGACCCAGTACTTC
j_call: TRBJ1-1; v_call: TRBV29-1; clone_size: -; d_call: -; cdr3_aa: CSVEGYWGGTEAFF; cdr3_nt: TGCAGCGTTGAAGGGTATTGGGGGGGCACTGAAGCTTTCTTT
j_call: TRBJ1-1; v_call: TRBV2; clone_size: -; d_call: -; cdr3_aa: CASTYLVTGTEAFF; cdr3_nt: TGTGCCAGCACCTATCTCGTCACAGGGACTGAAGCTTTCTTT
j_call: TRBJ2-7; v_call: TRBV2; clone_size: -; d_call: TRBD2; cdr3_aa: CASIDLAESSYEQYF; cdr3_nt: TGTGCCAGCATCGACCTAGCGGAAAGCTCCTACGAGCAGTACTTC
j_call: TRBJ2-4; v_call: TRBV18; clone_size: -; d_call: TRBD1; cdr3_aa: CASSPRQTGGDIQYF; cdr3_nt: TGTGCCAGCTCACCACGGCAGACAGGGGGAGACATTCAGTACTTC
j_call: TRBJ2-1; v_call: TRBV23-1; clone_size: -; d_call: -; cdr3_aa: CASTTRPGEQFF; cdr3_nt: TGCGCCAGCACCACCAGGCCTGGGGAGCAGTTCTTC
j_call: TRBJ1-2; v_call: TRBV4-3; clone_size: -; d_call: -; cdr3_aa: CASSQVGGVRYGYTF; cdr3_nt: TGCGCCAGCAGCCAAGTTGGCGGGGTTAGGTATGGCTACACCTTC
j_call: TRBJ1-2; v_call: TRBV6-2/TRBV6-3; clone_size: few; d_call: TRBD1; cdr3_aa: CASSPLQGAYYGYTF; cdr3_nt: TGTGCCAGCAGTCCCTTACAGGGGGCATACTATGGCTACACCTTC
j_call: TRBJ2-7; v_call: TRBV29-1; clone_size: -; d_call: TRBD1; cdr3_aa: CSVETTGATGEQYF; cdr3_nt: TGCAGCGTTGAGACGACAGGGGCAACGGGTGAGCAGTACTTC
j_call: TRBJ1-4; v_call: TRBV3-1/TRBV3-2; clone_size: -; d_call: -; cdr3_aa: CASSQGVVPGEKLFF; cdr3_nt: TGTGCCAGCAGCCAAGGGGTCGTTCCGGGGGAAAAACTGTTTTTT
j_call: TRBJ1-1; v_call: TRBV3-1/TRBV3-2; clone_size: -; d_call: -; cdr3_aa: CASSQGAVPEAFF; cdr3_nt: TGTGCCAGCAGCCAGGGGGCAGTTCCTGAAGCTTTCTTT
j_call: TRBJ1-2; v_call: TRBV11-3; clone_size: -; d_call: -; cdr3_aa: CASSFPRGAPESYGYTF; cdr3_nt: TGTGCCAGCAGCTTTCCCAGGGGAGCCCCCGAGAGCTATGGCTACACCTTC
j_call: TRBJ2-7; v_call: TRBV7-6; clone_size: -; d_call: TRBD2; cdr3_aa: CASSLSLGGSNSEQYF; cdr3_nt: TGTGCCAGCAGCTTAAGCCTCGGCGGGAGTAACAGCGAGCAGTACTTC
j_call: TRBJ1-2; v_call: TRBV5-5; clone_size: -; d_call: -; cdr3_aa: CASSLTGLSYGYTF; cdr3_nt: TGTGCCAGCAGCTTAACCGGACTCTCCTATGGCTACACCTTC
j_call: TRBJ2-6; v_call: TRBV11-2; clone_size: -; d_call: -; cdr3_aa: CASSLGGFGANVLTF; cdr3_nt: TGTGCCAGCAGCTTAGGAGGGTTTGGGGCCAACGTCCTGACTTTC
j_call: TRBJ1-3; v_call: TRBV2; clone_size: few; d_call: -; cdr3_aa: CASRSQQSSGNTIYF; cdr3_nt: TGTGCCAGCAGGTCACAACAGAGCTCTGGAAACACCATATATTTT
j_call: TRBJ2-1; v_call: TRBV27; clone_size: few; d_call: -; cdr3_aa: CASGWGTWEYTNNEQFF; cdr3_nt: TGTGCCAGTGGGTGGGGCACTTGGGAATATACTAACAATGAGCAGTTCTTC
j_call: TRBJ2-7; v_call: TRBV19; clone_size: few; d_call: -; cdr3_aa: CASRALSNSYEQYF; cdr3_nt: TGTGCCAGTAGGGCTCTGTCGAACTCCTACGAGCAGTACTTC
j_call: TRBJ2-2; v_call: TRBV13; clone_size: -; d_call: -; cdr3_aa: CASSLQKNTGELFF; cdr3_nt: TGTGCCAGCAGCCTACAGAAGAACACCGGGGAGCTGTTTTTT
j_call: TRBJ2-5; v_call: TRBV6-5; clone_size: -; d_call: TRBD1; cdr3_aa: CASNPDRGLGETQYF; cdr3_nt: TGTGCCAGCAATCCCGACAGGGGGCTGGGAGAGACCCAGTACTTC
j_call: TRBJ1-4; v_call: TRBV19; clone_size: -; d_call: -; cdr3_aa: CASSDSLGEKLFF; cdr3_nt: TGTGCCAGTAGCGACAGCCTTGGTGAAAAACTGTTTTTT
j_call: TRBJ1-2; v_call: TRBV10-3; clone_size: -; d_call: -; cdr3_aa: CAISESTEVMSGYTF; cdr3_nt: TGTGCCATCAGTGAGTCTACAGAAGTGATGAGTGGCTACACCTTC
j_call: TRBJ2-2; v_call: TRBV6-2/TRBV6-3; clone_size: -; d_call: -; cdr3_aa: CASSLLSGTNTGELFF; cdr3_nt: TGTGCCAGCAGTCTACTTTCCGGGACAAACACCGGGGAGCTGTTTTTT
j_call: TRBJ2-3; v_call: TRBV3-1/TRBV3-2; clone_size: -; d_call: TRBD2; cdr3_aa: CASSQDLLAGVTDTQYF; cdr3_nt: TGTGCCAGCAGCCAAGATTTGCTAGCGGGAGTTACAGATACGCAGTATTTT
j_call: TRBJ2-3; v_call: TRBV30; clone_size: -; d_call: TRBD1; cdr3_aa: CAWRPIFRTGPTQYF; cdr3_nt: TGTGCCTGGAGACCAATATTCCGGACAGGCCCTACGCAGTATTTT
j_call: TRBJ2-1; v_call: TRBV11-2; clone_size: once; d_call: TRBD1; cdr3_aa: CASSQTGVNNEQFF; cdr3_nt: TGTGCCAGCAGCCAGACAGGGGTGAACAATGAGCAGTTCTTC